A single sample gave rise to the 31 T cell receptor beta chains below, sequenced in a study of Ad26.COV2.S vaccination and SARS-CoV-2 variants. The treatment here: about 20 received Ad26.COV2.S at low or high dose, single or two shots; about 5 received placebo; per-sample allocation not given. On day 63 after the first injection, vaccine and placebo recipients gave samples. Sequencing was performed with immunoSEQ multiplex PCR; in TCRdb, only in-frame clones are kept and a portion is missing. The sample lists under 550,000 clones, roughly 90% occurring once. Source: peripheral blood, taken in a trial of Ad26.COV2.S vaccine versus placebo. These receptor sequences come from a person between 18 and 65 years old who received the Ad26.COV2.S COVID-19 vaccine or a placebo.

The chain uses TRBV3-1 (or the pseudogene TRBV3-2) and TRBJ2-5; D unclear. V gave up 1 base and J gave up 2 bases, with 8 bases separating them. Germline CDR1 LGHDT, CDR2 YNNKEL (reference sequence). The CDR3 covers 14 residues. The CDR3 spells CASSQVTKQETQYF. The DNA for the CDR3 is TGTGCCAGCAGCCAAGTGACAAAGCAAGAGACCCAGTACTTC.

The chain's CDR3 is CASSLKIYEQYF. The CDR3 region has the DNA TGTGCCAGCAGCTTAAAAATCTACGAGCAGTACTTC. The chain joins TRBV11-3 to TRBJ2-7; D is unclear. V lost 2 bases and J lost 3, with 5 bases in between. The CDR3 spans 12 residues. In germline, CDR1 is SGHNT, CDR2 YENEEA.

The chain joins TRBV7-9 to TRBJ2-7; a possible D gene is TRBD2 (5 bases). The CDR3 is 13 residues long. Germline CDR1 and CDR2: SEHNR and FQNEAQ (reference sequence). V dropped 2 bases and J dropped 3 bases, with 8 bases sitting between them. The CDR3 reads CASSLSTSYEQYF. In nucleotides, the CDR3 is TGTGCCAGCAGCTTAAGTACTAGCTACGAGCAGTACTTC.

The rearrangement uses TRBV5-8 and TRBJ2-3, with D possibly being TRBD2 (6 bases). V was shortened by 3 bases and J by 1 base, with 15 bases between the two germline ends. The CDR3 runs 16 residues. Looked up from germline, CDR1 is SGHTS and CDR2 is YDEGEE. The CDR3 DNA reads TGTGCCAGCAGCTCCATACGAACGGGGGGCACAGATACGCAGTATTTT. Encoded protein: CASSSIRTGGTDTQYF.

This rearrangement joins TRBV3-1 (or the pseudogene TRBV3-2) to TRBJ2-1; TRBD1 or TRBD2 may be the D gene (5 bases each). Trimming cost V 4 bases and J 1 base, with 17 bases left between them. The CDR3 covers 17 residues. Germline V gene lookup returns CDR1 LGHDT and CDR2 YNNKEL (reference sequence). The CDR3 DNA reads TGTGCCAGCAGCCCGGAGGCGTGGGGCACGTCCTACAATGAGCAGTTCTTC. Translation gives CASSPEAWGTSYNEQFF.

Worth noting for this clone: This sample also contains other DNA sequences that code for the same CDR3. This sequence joins TRBV4-3 and TRBJ1-3; D unclear. Germline V lookup: CDR1 LGHNA, CDR2 YSLEER. This CDR3 has 15 amino acids. The germline V and J ends were trimmed by 0 bases and 2 bases, with 8 bases remaining between them. The CDR3 bases are TGCGCCAGCAGCCAAGATCGGGGAACTGGAAACACCATATATTTT. Its protein is CASSQDRGTGNTIYF.

This chain joins TRBV6-5 and TRBJ1-2; 9 nucleotides agree with TRBD1. CDR3 length equals 14 residues. The germline V gene encodes CDR1 MNHEY and CDR2 SVGAGI. J was trimmed by 8 bases and V by 6 bases; bases with no gene match: 10. In nucleotides, the CDR3 is TGTGCCAGCAGCTCGGAGTACAGGGGGCGAGGCTACACCTTC. Its protein product is CASSSEYRGRGYTF.

This clone was recorded a few times. The V and J genes are TRBV2 and TRBJ2-2, with D unclear. The CDR3 loop spans 12 amino acids. The V end lost 1 base, the J end lost 7 bases, and 4 bases lay between the germline ends. In germline, CDR1 is SNHLY, CDR2 FYNNEI. The CDR3 loop reads CASSEEVGELFF. CDR3 nucleotide sequence: TGTGCCAGCAGTGAAGAGGTCGGGGAGCTGTTTTTT.

The rearrangement links TRBV7-9 to TRBJ2-1; 9 positions match TRBD1. After removal of 3 bases from V and 6 bases from J, the junction contained 9 bases not matched to a gene. CDR3 length: 16 amino acids. Germline V gives CDR1 SEHNR, CDR2 FQNEAQ (reference sequence). CDR3 loop: CASSFRTGETGNEQFF. CDR3 in DNA: TGTGCCAGCAGCTTCCGGACAGGGGAGACTGGCAATGAGCAGTTCTTC.

CDR3 nucleotides: TGTGCCAGCAGCCCGTGGCAGGGGGCCTCCTACGAGCAGTACTTC. This translates into CASSPWQGASYEQYF. The chain employs TRBV5-4 and TRBJ2-7; 8 nucleotides agree with TRBD1. J was trimmed by 0 bases and V by 4 bases; bases with no gene match: 6. CDR3 length equals 15 residues. Germline loops: CDR1 SGHNT, CDR2 YYREEE (reference sequence).

V and J are TRBV19 and TRBJ2-7; 9 nucleotides align to TRBD1. Germline-derived CDR1 and CDR2 are LNHDA and SQIVND (reference sequence). Trimming cost V 6 bases and J 3 bases; bases outside gene matches: 9. This CDR3 comprises 15 residues. The CDR3 DNA sequence: TGTGCCAGTAGCCCTGGACAGGGGCCCCTCTACGAGCAGTACTTC. Translating gives CASSPGQGPLYEQYF.

The chain links TRBV4-3 to TRBJ2-7; D gene uncertain. V gave up 1 base and J gave up 4 bases, with 11 bases separating them. The CDR3 spans 14 residues. CDR1 is LGHNA, CDR2 YSLEER, per germline. In DNA, the CDR3 is TGCGCCAGCAGCCAAGGCTCGGCTTCGTACGAGCAGTACTTC. This gives the protein CASSQGSASYEQYF.

The chain is built from TRBV28 and TRBJ1-1; TRBD1 matches at 10 bases. Germline CDR1 MDHEN, CDR2 SYDVKM. Trimming at V came to 3 bases and at J to 10 bases, leaving 2 bases not matched to a gene. The length of the CDR3 is 12 residues. The DNA for the CDR3 is TGTGCCAGCAGTTTGACAGGGGGCGTAGCTTTCTTT. Amino acids: CASSLTGGVAFF.

The rearrangement uses TRBV4-3 and TRBJ2-1; 11 nucleotides align to TRBD2. CDR3 length equals 14 residues. Germline V gene lookup returns CDR1 LGHNA and CDR2 YSLEER. V was clipped by 6 bases and J by 5 bases; unmatched bases: 3. CDR3 sequence (DNA): TGCGCCAGCAGGCCGGGACTAGCGGACAATGAGCAGTTCTTC. Its translation is CASRPGLADNEQFF.

This clone was detected a few times. This chain uses TRBV2 with TRBJ2-7, with a tentative D call TRBD1 (5 bases). This CDR3 region has 15 residues. With 7 bases removed from V and 5 bases from J, the gap between germline ends came to 21 bases. Germline values: CDR1 SNHLY, CDR2 FYNNEI. DNA for the CDR3: TGTGCCAGCACCCACCCGACAGCAGTATTCGACGAGCAGTACTTC. Its translation is CASTHPTAVFDEQYF.

The gene calls are TRBV28 and TRBJ1-2; D gene ambiguous. This CDR3 region has 15 residues. Germline CDR1 is MDHEN and CDR2 is SYDVKM. V lost 7 bases and J lost 4, with 19 bases in between. As DNA, the CDR3 is TGTGCCAGCACCCCTTTGCGGGATCAGATCTATGGCTACACCTTC. Amino acids: CASTPLRDQIYGYTF.

The chain couples TRBV30 to TRBJ1-1, with a possible D match to TRBD1 (5 bases). This CDR3 contains 14 residues. V was shortened by 3 bases and J by 5 bases, with 16 bases between the two germline ends. CDR1 GTSNPN and CDR2 SVGIG come from the germline V gene (reference sequence). Here the CDR3 reads CAWSGGSIGTEAFF. In DNA form, the CDR3 reads TGTGCCTGGAGCGGGGGGTCCATAGGGACTGAAGCTTTCTTT.

This clone has only one observation. V is TRBV4-3 and J is TRBJ2-1, with TRBD2 matching 7 bases. The CDR3 is made up of 21 amino acids. CDR1 is LGHNA, CDR2 YSLEER, per germline. Unmatched junction bases numbered 18, after V lost 0 bases and J lost 1 base. The CDR3 DNA reads as TGCGCCAGCAGCCAAGATGACGGGGGGAGAGGGTCATTAGGGTCCTACAATGAGCAGTTCTTC. It is translated as CASSQDDGGRGSLGSYNEQFF.

This rearrangement joins TRBV2 to TRBJ1-4; 9 bases agree with TRBD1. The CDR3 is 15 residues long. Germline values: CDR1 SNHLY, CDR2 FYNNEI. V dropped 4 bases and J dropped 8; count of bases not matched to a gene: 8. CDR3 sequence: CASSVRTGAGEKLFF. The CDR3 DNA follows: TGTGCCAGCAGTGTAAGGACAGGGGCCGGCGAAAAACTGTTTTTT.

This rearrangement joins TRBV5-1 to TRBJ2-1, with TRBD1 matching over 12 bases. CDR3 length equals 18 residues. Trimming cost V 0 bases and J 8 bases; bases outside gene matches: 12. Germline values: CDR1 SGHRS, CDR2 YFSETQ. CDR3 DNA sequence: TGCGCCAGCAGCTTGGACGCCTCCGGGACAGGGGGCTGGGATGAGCAGTTCTTC. This translates into CASSLDASGTGGWDEQFF.

This chain joins TRBV19 and TRBJ2-1, with 9 bases identical to TRBD1. CDR3 length: 17 amino acids. Germline CDR1 and CDR2: LNHDA and SQIVND (reference sequence). The V segment lost 1 base and the J segment 0 bases; nucleotides outside the gene matches: 4. CDR3 in amino acids: CASSIVGTGSSYNEQFF. The CDR3 DNA reads as TGTGCCAGTAGTATAGTGGGGACAGGGAGCTCCTACAATGAGCAGTTCTTC.

The genes are TRBV9 and TRBJ1-1; no clear D gene. The V gene's germline CDR1 is SGDLS and CDR2 YYNGEE. Deletions cut 3 bases from V and 4 bases from J, with 7 bases between. The CDR3 has 12 amino acids. The CDR3 loop reads CASSGVATEAFF. CDR3 sequence (DNA): TGTGCCAGCAGCGGGGTGGCCACTGAAGCTTTCTTT.

The genes are TRBV28 and TRBJ2-5; 8 bases fit TRBD1. Looked up from germline, CDR1 is MDHEN and CDR2 is SYDVKM. The length of the CDR3 is 15 residues. V shed 2 bases and J 2 bases; nucleotides not matched to a gene: 4. The DNA of the CDR3 is TGTGCCAGCAGTTTACTCCAGGGGGCTCAAGAGACCCAGTACTTC. This encodes CASSLLQGAQETQYF. The full variable domain, rest sourced from reference TRBV28 and TRBJ2-5, is DVKVTQSSRYLVKRTGEKVFLECVQDMDHENMFWYRQDPGLGLRLIYFSYDVKMKEKGDIPEGYSVSREKKERFSLILESASTNQTSMYLCASSLLQGAQETQYFGPGTRLLVL.

This clone has only one observation. The V and J genes are TRBV29-1 and TRBJ1-2, with unresolved D. The V gene's germline CDR1 is SQVTM and CDR2 ANQGSEA. This CDR3 comprises 12 residues. Trimming took 3 bases from V and 3 from J, leaving 8 bases between them. The CDR3 DNA sequence: TGCAGCGTTGAGCCAGACTACTATGGCTACACCTTC. It codes for CSVEPDYYGYTF.

The J gene is TRBJ2-1, the V gene TRBV6-6; 16 nucleotides align to TRBD2. CDR3 length: 17 amino acids. With 5 bases clipped from V and 3 bases from J, the junction kept 4 bases outside the gene matches. Germline V gene lookup returns CDR1 MNHNY and CDR2 SVGAGI (reference sequence). CDR3 sequence: CASSRGTSGGGYNEQFF. CDR3 DNA: TGTGCCAGCAGTCGCGGGACTAGCGGGGGGGGCTACAATGAGCAGTTCTTC.

V usage is TRBV11-2 and J usage is TRBJ2-7, with D perhaps matching TRBD1 or TRBD2 (5 bases each). Trimming stripped 2 bases from V and 4 bases from J, with 21 bases between. The CDR3 has 17 residues. Germline lookup yields CDR1 SGHAT and CDR2 FQNNGV. The CDR3 DNA is TGTGCCAGCAGCTTAAAGACCATGGGACCCCAGGATTACGAGCAGTACTTC. It is translated as CASSLKTMGPQDYEQYF.

This clone was seen once. J is TRBJ2-1 and V is TRBV5-6; D tentatively reads TRBD1 or TRBD2 (5 bases each). Trimming took 4 bases from V and 3 from J, leaving 14 bases between them. The CDR3 runs 15 residues. Per the germline V gene, CDR1 is SGHDT and CDR2 is YYEEEE. The CDR3 loop reads CASSPRDVRYNEQFF. CDR3 DNA sequence: TGTGCCAGCAGCCCCCGGGACGTCCGCTACAATGAGCAGTTCTTC.

The J gene is TRBJ2-1, the V gene TRBV30, with TRBD1 matching 10 bases. V was pared by 5 bases and J by 7 bases, with 5 bases of the junction left unmatched. Germline V gene data show CDR1 as GTSNPN and CDR2 as SVGIG (reference sequence). This CDR3 region has 13 residues. CDR3 DNA sequence: TGTGCCTGGGGACAGGGGGTTCTTAATGAGCAGTTCTTC. Encoded protein: CAWGQGVLNEQFF.

The chain recombines TRBV9 with TRBJ1-6; a possible D gene is TRBD1 (5 bases). Trimming left V 3 bases short and J 0 bases short, with 13 bases between. Per germline, CDR1 SGDLS and CDR2 YYNGEE. This CDR3 is 17 amino acids long. The CDR3 DNA follows: TGTGCCAGCAGCGCCGGGGGGAAGAACTCCTATAATTCACCCCTCCACTTT. Translated, it gives CASSAGGKNSYNSPLHF.

V and J are TRBV5-4 and TRBJ1-2, with D tentatively TRBD1 (6 bases). The CDR3 is made up of 16 amino acids. Trimming removed 0 bases from V and 4 bases from J, with 16 bases in between. Germline V gives CDR1 SGHNT, CDR2 YYREEE (reference sequence). The CDR3: CASSLGPTGTSYGYTF. CDR3 coding DNA: TGTGCCAGCAGCTTGGGACCCACCGGGACATCCTATGGCTACACCTTC.

This chain links TRBV7-8 with TRBJ1-2; D unresolved. Trimming left V 6 bases short and J 2 bases short, with 10 bases between. There are 13 residues in the CDR3. The germline V gene has CDR1 SGHVS and CDR2 FQNEAQ. DNA of the CDR3: TGTGCCAGCAGTCGAGAACTAAACTATGGCTACACCTTC. It codes for CASSRELNYGYTF. The variable domain in full, completed from reference TRBV7-8 and TRBJ1-2, reads GAGVSQSPRYKVAKRGQDVALRCDPISGHVSLFWYQQALGQGPEFLTYFQNEAQLDKSGLPSDRFFAERPEGSVSTLKIQRTQQEDSAVYLCASSRELNYGYTFGSGTRLTVV.